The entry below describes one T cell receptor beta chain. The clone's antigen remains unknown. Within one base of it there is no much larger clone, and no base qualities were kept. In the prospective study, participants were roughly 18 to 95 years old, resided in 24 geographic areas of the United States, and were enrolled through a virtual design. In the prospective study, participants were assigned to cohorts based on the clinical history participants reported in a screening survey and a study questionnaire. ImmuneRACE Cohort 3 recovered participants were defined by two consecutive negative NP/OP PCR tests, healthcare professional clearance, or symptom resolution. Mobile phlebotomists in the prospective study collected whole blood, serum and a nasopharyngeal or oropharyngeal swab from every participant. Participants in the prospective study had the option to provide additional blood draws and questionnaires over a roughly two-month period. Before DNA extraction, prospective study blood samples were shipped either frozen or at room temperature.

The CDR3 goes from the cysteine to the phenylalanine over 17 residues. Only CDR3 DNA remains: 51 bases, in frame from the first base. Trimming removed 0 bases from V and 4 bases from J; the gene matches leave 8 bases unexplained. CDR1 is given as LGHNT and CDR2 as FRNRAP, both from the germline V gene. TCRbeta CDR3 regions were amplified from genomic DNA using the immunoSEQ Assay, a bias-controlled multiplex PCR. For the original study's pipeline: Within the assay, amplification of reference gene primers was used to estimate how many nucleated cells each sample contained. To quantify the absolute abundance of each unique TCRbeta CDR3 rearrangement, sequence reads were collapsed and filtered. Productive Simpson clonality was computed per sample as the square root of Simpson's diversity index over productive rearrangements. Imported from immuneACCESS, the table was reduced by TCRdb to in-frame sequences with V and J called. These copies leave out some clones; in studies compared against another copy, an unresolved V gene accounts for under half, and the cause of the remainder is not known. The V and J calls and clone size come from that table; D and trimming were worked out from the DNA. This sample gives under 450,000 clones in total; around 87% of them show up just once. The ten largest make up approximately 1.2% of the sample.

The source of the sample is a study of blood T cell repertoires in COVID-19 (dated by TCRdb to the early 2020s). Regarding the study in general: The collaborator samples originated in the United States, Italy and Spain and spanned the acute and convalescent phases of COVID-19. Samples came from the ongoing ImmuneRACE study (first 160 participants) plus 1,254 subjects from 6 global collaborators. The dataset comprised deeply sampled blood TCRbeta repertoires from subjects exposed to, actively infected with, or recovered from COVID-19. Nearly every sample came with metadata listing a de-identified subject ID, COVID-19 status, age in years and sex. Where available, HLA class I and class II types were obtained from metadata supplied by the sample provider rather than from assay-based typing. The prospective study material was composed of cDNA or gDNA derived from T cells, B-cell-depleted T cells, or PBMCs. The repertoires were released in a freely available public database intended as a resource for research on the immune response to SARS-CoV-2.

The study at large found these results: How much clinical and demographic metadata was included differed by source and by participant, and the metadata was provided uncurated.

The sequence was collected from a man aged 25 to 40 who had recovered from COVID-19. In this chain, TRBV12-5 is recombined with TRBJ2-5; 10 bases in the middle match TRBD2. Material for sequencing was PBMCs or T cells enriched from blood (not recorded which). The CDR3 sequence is CASGLVIAGGVPETQYF. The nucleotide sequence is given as TGTGCTAGTGGTTTGGTAATAGCGGGGGGAGTCCCAGAGACCCAGTACTTC.